This TCR beta chain stems from a study of radiotherapy plus CTLA-4 blockade in lung cancer. General study results and limits: How blood T cell clones changed early, along with interferon-beta, reportedly forecast response best.

With 4 bases removed from V and 3 bases from J, the gap between germline ends came to 25 bases. Germline V gene sequence: CDR1 SGHRS, CDR2 YFSETQ. This CDR3 is built from 18 residues. Clones were read by immunoSEQ multiplex PCR, and TCRdb kept only the in-frame ones, dropping some. The repertoire has 65,000 to 85,000 clones, 70% to 80% of them found once; the top ten carry about a sixth. This clone was counted a few times. Its target is not known. The sequencing here drew on peripheral blood, taken from a patient treated with radiotherapy plus ipilimumab. This sequence originates from a human donor with non-small cell lung cancer whose response to radiotherapy plus ipilimumab could not be evaluated. Some clones in this sample may be carry-over from other donors' samples. The chain has TRBV5-1 and TRBJ2-5, with D possibly matching TRBD2 (5 bases). CDR3 amino acids: CASSIGRSSPMRKETQYF. The CDR3 nucleotides read TGCGCCAGCAGCATTGGGAGATCCAGCCCGATGAGGAAAGAGACCCAGTACTTC.